This TCR beta chain derives from a study of vaccination and CD4 T cells after COVID-19. Study information: Post-COVID specimens were obtained a median 101 days after diagnosis (range 35 to 161).

CDR1 SNHLY and CDR2 FYNNEI come from the germline V gene. This CDR3 is built from 13 residues. Trimming removed 8 bases from V and 0 bases from J, with 10 bases in between. Indicated treatment: approximately 9-day PBMC culture with coronavirus spike peptide pools or control peptides (ViraFEST assay). Investigators obtained the unexposed donor's CD4+ T cells before the COVID-19 pandemic (2011-2018). TCR sequencing followed the expansion of antigen-specific T cells with peptide pools in ViraFEST. Per well, a few million PBMCs were cultured in the presence of around 9.1 IU/ml IL-2 and 9.5 to 10 ug/ml peptide pools. This clonotype appeared a few times. The target antigen is unknown. General observations from the study: Within convalescent individuals, 304 out of 307 vaccine-specific clones proved to be spike mono-reactive.

Sequencing of the DNA from cultured CD4+ T cells was carried out with the Oncomine TCR Beta short-read assay. TCRdb reprocessed the PCR reads with MiXCR, giving one entry per CDR3 protein. The sample lists 6,600 or so distinct CDR3 sequences, 25% to 35% seen once, with approximately 31% in the top ten. The clonotype originates from a human donor in good health. V and J are TRBV2 and TRBJ1-2; no firm D call. The sample consisted of CD4+ T cells from blood, cultured in vitro. The DNA of the CDR3 is TGTGCCAGCTTTGGGGTGGCTAACTATGGCTACACCTTC. This gives the protein CASFGVANYGYTF.